This T cell receptor beta chain originates from a study of glioma-infiltrating T cells. Findings and limits, study-wide: Signature shared blood CDR3 motifs were enriched in low-divergence and depleted in high-divergence patients. Non-neoplastic patients had below-expected tissue-blood divergence, while all gliomas exceeded expectation.

With 1 base removed from V and 3 bases from J, the gap between germline ends came to 24 bases. The germline CDR1 and CDR2 sequences are DFQATT and SNEGSKA (reference sequence). CDR3 length: 18 amino acids. Concerning this clonotype: Its specificity is not known.

TCR alpha and beta CDR3 regions were amplified from RNA using iRepertoire nested multiplex PCR. Each CDR3 protein is one row after TCRdb ran MiXCR on the multiplex PCR reads. The sample has about 380,000 distinct CDR3 sequences, 41% seen once. Sequences were obtained from glioma tissue, nonneoplastic brain tissue, or PBMCs (not recorded which). This clonotype was obtained from a human donor with low-grade glioma or glioblastoma, undergoing nonglioma brain surgery, or in good health (not recorded which). This rearrangement joins TRBV20-1 to TRBJ1-2, with D perhaps matching TRBD1 (5 bases). The CDR3 region is CSARAYLAGFYLDYGYTF. CDR3 nucleotides: TGCAGTGCTAGAGCTTACTTGGCAGGGTTTTATCTGGACTATGGCTACACCTTC.